This is a list of T cell receptor beta chains from one sample in a study of blood T cell repertoires in COVID-19. Profiling relied on immunoSEQ multiplex PCR, and the TCRdb table lists in-frame clones only, not all of them. The sample holds about half a million clones, approximately 85% seen once. Sequenced sample: peripheral blood. These receptor sequences come from a human donor in a cohort sampled during active COVID-19. Both conserved end residues are part of each CDR3. The order of the fields is J gene, CDR3 length, V gene, D gene, clone size, CDR3 protein, CDR3 DNA. A D gene is named only where the DNA matches it firmly. Expanded clones are given a class, and other clones once, few, many or no size at all.

TRBJ2-7 | 15 | TRBV9 | TRBD2 | - | CASSTQGLANYEQYF | TGTGCCAGCAGCACTCAAGGACTAGCGAATTACGAGCAGTACTTC
TRBJ1-2 | 14 | TRBV27 | - | - | CASSVDRSYYGYTF | TGTGCCAGCAGTGTCGACAGGTCATACTATGGCTACACCTTC
TRBJ1-2 | 14 | TRBV11-1 | - | - | CASSPRGTNYGYTF | TGTGCCAGCAGCCCTAGGGGAACTAACTATGGCTACACCTTC
TRBJ1-2 | 12 | TRBV27 | TRBD1 | few | CASRRGPYGYTF | TGTGCCAGCAGAAGGGGGCCCTATGGCTACACCTTC
TRBJ1-6 | 13 | TRBV3-1/TRBV3-2 | - | - | CASSRQDNSPLHF | TGTGCCAGCAGCCGACAGGATAATTCACCCCTCCACTTT
TRBJ1-2 | 13 | TRBV5-6 | - | - | CASRPISGGGYTF | TGTGCCAGCAGACCAATTTCCGGGGGAGGCTACACCTTC
TRBJ1-5 | 14 | TRBV9 | - | - | CASSGGPGDQPQHF | TGTGCCAGCAGCGGGGGCCCGGGGGATCAGCCCCAGCATTTT
TRBJ1-2 | 15 | TRBV24-1 | TRBD1 | - | CATSDSDRAPYGYTF | TGTGCCACCAGTGACTCAGACAGGGCTCCTTATGGCTACACCTTC
TRBJ1-5 | 15 | TRBV19 | TRBD1 | - | CASSVWQGAHQPQHF | TGTGCCAGTAGTGTTTGGCAGGGGGCACATCAGCCCCAGCATTTT
TRBJ2-1 | 16 | TRBV9 | TRBD2 | - | CASSVGIRLAGDEQFF | TGTGCCAGCAGCGTAGGGATCCGACTAGCAGGCGATGAGCAGTTCTTC
TRBJ1-1 | 15 | TRBV29-1 | TRBD1 | - | CSADTRGQGETEAFF | TGCAGCGCAGATACCCGGGGACAGGGGGAGACTGAAGCTTTCTTT